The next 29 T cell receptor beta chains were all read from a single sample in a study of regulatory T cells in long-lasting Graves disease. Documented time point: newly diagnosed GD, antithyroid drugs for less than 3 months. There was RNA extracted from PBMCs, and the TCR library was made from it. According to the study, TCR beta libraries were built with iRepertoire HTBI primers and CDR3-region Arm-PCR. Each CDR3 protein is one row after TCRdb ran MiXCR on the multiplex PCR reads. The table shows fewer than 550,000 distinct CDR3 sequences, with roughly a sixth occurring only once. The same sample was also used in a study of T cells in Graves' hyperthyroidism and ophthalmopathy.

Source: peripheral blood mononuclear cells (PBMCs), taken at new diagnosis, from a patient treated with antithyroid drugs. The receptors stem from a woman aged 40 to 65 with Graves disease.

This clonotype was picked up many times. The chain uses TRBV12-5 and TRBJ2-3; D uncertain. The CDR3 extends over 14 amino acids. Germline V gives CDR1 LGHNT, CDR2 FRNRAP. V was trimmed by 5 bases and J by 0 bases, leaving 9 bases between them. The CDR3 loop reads CASGTGLSTDTQYF. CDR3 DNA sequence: TGTGCTAGTGGTACCGGGCTTAGCACAGATACGCAGTATTTT.

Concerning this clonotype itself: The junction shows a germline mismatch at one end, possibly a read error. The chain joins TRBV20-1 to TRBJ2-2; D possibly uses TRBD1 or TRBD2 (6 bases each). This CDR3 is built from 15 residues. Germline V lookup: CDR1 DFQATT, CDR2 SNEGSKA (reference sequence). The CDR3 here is CRALTTGTNTGELFF. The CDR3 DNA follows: TGCCGTGCTCTTACTACAGGGACTAACACCGGGGAGCTGTTTTTT.

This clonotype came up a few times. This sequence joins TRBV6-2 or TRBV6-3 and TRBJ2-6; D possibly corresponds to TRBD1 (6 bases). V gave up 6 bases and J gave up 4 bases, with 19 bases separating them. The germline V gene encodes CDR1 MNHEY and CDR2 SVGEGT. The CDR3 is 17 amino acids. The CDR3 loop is CASRKRDTYSGANVLTF. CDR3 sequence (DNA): TGTGCCAGCAGGAAACGGGACACCTACTCCGGGGCCAACGTCCTGACTTTC.

The CDR3 reads CAISEGGLGYTF. The CDR3 bases are TGTGCCATCAGTGAGGGGGGGCTCGGCTACACCTTC. The gene calls are TRBV10-3 and TRBJ1-2; D is perhaps TRBD1 (6 bases). The germline CDR1 and CDR2 sequences are ENHRY and SYGVKD. This CDR3 comprises 12 residues. V lost 2 bases, J lost 8 bases, and 9 bases lay in between.

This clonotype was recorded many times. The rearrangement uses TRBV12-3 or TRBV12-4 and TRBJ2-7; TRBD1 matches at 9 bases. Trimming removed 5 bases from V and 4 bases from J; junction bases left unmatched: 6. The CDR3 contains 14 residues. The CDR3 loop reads CASSTGGASYEQYF. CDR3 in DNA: TGTGCCAGCAGTACAGGGGGCGCATCGTACGAGCAGTACTTC.

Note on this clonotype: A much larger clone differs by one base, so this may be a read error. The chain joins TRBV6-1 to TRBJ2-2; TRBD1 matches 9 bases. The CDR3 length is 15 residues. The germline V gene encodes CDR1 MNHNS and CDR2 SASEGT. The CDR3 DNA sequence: TGTGCCAGCAGTCGACAGGGGGGTTACACCGGGGAGCCGTTTTTT. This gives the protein CASSRQGGYTGEPFF.

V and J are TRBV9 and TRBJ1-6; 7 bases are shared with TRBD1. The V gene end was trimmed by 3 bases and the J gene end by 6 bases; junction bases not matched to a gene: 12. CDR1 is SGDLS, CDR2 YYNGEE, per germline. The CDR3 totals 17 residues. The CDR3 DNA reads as TGTGCCAGCAGCGGAGAGGGGGCATCGGGGGTTAATTCACCCCTCCACTTT. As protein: CASSGEGASGVNSPLHF.

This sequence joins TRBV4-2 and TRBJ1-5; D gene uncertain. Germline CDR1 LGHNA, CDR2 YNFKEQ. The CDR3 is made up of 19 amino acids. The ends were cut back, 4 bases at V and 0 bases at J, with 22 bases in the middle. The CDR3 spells CASSRRSGLRVYSNQPQHF. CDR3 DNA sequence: TGTGCCAGCAGCCGTAGGTCTGGCTTGAGGGTATATAGCAATCAGCCCCAGCATTTT.

CDR3 sequence: CAISESTGRQGENIQYF. CDR3 DNA sequence: TGTGCCATCAGTGAGTCAACTGGGCGGCAGGGGGAAAACATTCAGTACTTC. The chain joins TRBV10-3 to TRBJ2-4; the match to TRBD1 covers 7 bases. Losses at the gene ends were 0 bases for V and 5 bases for J; bases not matched to a gene: 10. Germline CDR1 is ENHRY and CDR2 is SYGVKD. The CDR3 has 17 amino acids.

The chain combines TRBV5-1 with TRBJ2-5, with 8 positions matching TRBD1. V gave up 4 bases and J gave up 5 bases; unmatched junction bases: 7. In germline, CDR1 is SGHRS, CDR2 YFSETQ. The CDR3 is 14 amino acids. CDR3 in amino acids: CASSRGQDGETQYF. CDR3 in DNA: TGCGCCAGCAGCCGGGGACAGGATGGGGAGACCCAGTACTTC.

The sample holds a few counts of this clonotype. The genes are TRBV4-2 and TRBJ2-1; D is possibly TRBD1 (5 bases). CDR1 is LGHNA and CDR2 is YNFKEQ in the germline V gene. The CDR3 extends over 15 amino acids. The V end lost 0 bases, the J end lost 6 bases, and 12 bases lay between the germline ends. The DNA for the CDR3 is TGTGCCAGCAGCCAAGAGGCAGGGTCCCCCAATGAGCAGTTCTTC. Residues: CASSQEAGSPNEQFF.

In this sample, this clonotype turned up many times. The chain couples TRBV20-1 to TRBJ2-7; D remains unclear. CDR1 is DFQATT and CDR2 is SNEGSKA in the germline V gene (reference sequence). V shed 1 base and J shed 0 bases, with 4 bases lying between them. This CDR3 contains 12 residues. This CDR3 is CSARGNSYEQYF. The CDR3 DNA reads TGCAGTGCTAGAGGGAACTCCTACGAGCAGTACTTC.

The CDR3: CASSPSGWALNYNSPLHF. Here the CDR3 DNA reads TGTGCCAGCAGTCCTTCCGGCTGGGCCCTTAATTATAATTCACCCCTCCACTTT. The V gene is TRBV12-3 or TRBV12-4, the J gene TRBJ1-6; no reliable D call. The CDR3 has 18 residues. Trimming took off 5 bases at V and 4 bases at J, with 21 bases between the two ends.

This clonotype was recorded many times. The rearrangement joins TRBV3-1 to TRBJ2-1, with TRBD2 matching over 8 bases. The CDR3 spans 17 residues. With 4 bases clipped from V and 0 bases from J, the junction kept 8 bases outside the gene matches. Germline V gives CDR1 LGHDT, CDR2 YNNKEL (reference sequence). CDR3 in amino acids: CASSLSGTRSSYNEQFF. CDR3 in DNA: TGTGCCAGCAGCCTATCCGGGACTAGGAGCTCCTACAATGAGCAGTTCTTC.

CDR3 bases: TGCGCCAGCAGCCCTCAACAGGGTGGGGGCGGCTACACCTTC. Translated: CASSPQQGGGGYTF. V is TRBV5-1 and J is TRBJ1-2; D may be TRBD1 (6 bases). From germline, CDR1 is SGHRS and CDR2 YFSETQ. The length of the CDR3 is 14 residues. The V end lost 4 bases, the J end lost 8 bases, and 18 bases lay between the germline ends.

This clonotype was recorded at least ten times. CDR3 region: CASSTRTEGGYTF. In nucleotides, the CDR3 is TGTGCCAGCAGCACTCGGACGGAGGGCGGCTACACCTTC. V and J are TRBV7-8 and TRBJ1-2; no firm D call. Per germline, CDR1 SGHVS and CDR2 FQNEAQ. The CDR3 sequence is 13 residues long. The germline V and J ends were trimmed by 5 bases and 8 bases, with 15 bases remaining between them.

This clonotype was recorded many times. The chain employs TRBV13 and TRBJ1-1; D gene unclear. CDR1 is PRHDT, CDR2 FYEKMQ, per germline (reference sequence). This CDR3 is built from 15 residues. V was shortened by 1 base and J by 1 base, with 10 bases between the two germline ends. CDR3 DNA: TGTGCCAGCAGCTTAGAGGGAACGCCGAACACTGAAGCTTTCTTT. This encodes CASSLEGTPNTEAFF.

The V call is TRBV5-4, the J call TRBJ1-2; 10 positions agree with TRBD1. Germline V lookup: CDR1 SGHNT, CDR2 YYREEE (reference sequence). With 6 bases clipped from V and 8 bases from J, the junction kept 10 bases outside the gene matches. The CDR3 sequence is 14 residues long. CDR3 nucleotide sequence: TGTGCCAGCACTGGGACAGGGGAAATAAGGGGCTACACCTTC. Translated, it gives CASTGTGEIRGYTF.

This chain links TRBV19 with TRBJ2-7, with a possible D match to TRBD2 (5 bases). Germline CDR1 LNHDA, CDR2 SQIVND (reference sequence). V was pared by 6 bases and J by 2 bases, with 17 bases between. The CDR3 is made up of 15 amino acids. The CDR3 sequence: CASSSDTTGTYEQYF. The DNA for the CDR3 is TGTGCCAGTAGCTCCGACACGACGGGAACCTACGAGCAGTACTTC.

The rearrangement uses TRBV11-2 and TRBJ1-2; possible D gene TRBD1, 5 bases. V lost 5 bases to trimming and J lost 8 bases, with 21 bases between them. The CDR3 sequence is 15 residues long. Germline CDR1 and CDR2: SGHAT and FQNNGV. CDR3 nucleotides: TGTGCCAGCAGCATTCTCGGGGTGGGGCCCGGGGGCTACACCTTC. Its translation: CASSILGVGPGGYTF.

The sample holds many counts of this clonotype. The CDR3 protein is CASKVGPYEQYF. The DNA of the CDR3 is TGTGCCAGCAAGGTGGGCCCCTACGAGCAGTACTTC. The rearrangement uses TRBV28 and TRBJ2-7; D is unclear. The CDR3 is 12 residues long. Germline CDR1 MDHEN, CDR2 SYDVKM. Between the trimmed V and J ends, which lost 7 bases and 2 bases, there was a span of 9 bases.

The CDR3 DNA follows: TGTGCCAGCAGTCACAGGGGAAACCAAGAGACCCAGTACTTC. Protein product: CASSHRGNQETQYF. V is TRBV11-2 and J is TRBJ2-5; 7 bases are a match to TRBD1. Per germline, CDR1 SGHAT and CDR2 FQNNGV. Trimming cost V 6 bases and J 0 bases; bases outside gene matches: 4. The CDR3 loop spans 14 amino acids.

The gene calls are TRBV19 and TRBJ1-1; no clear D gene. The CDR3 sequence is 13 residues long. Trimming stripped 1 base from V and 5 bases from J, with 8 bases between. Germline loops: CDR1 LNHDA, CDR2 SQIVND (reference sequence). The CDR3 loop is CASSIAGVTEAFF. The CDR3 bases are TGTGCCAGTAGTATAGCCGGGGTGACTGAAGCTTTCTTT. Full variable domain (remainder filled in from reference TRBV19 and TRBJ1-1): DGGITQSPKYLFRKEGQNVTLSCEQNLNHDAMYWYRQDPGQGLRLIYYSQIVNDFQKGDIAEGYSVSREKKESFPLTVTSAQKNPTAFYLCASSIAGVTEAFFGQGTRLTVV.

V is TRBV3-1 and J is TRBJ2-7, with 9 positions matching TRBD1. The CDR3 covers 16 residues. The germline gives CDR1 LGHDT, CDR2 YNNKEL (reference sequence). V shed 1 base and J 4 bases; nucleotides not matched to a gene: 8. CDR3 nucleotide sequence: TGTGCCAGCAGCCAAGCCCCCGACAGGGGGTGGTACGAGCAGTACTTC. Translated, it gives CASSQAPDRGWYEQYF.

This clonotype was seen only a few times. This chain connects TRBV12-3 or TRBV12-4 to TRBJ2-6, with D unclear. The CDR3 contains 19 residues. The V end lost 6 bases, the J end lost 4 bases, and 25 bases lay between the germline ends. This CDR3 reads CASSRLGKFVDGGANVLTF. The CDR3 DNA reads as TGTGCCAGCAGCCGCCTCGGTAAATTTGTGGATGGCGGGGCCAACGTCCTGACTTTC.

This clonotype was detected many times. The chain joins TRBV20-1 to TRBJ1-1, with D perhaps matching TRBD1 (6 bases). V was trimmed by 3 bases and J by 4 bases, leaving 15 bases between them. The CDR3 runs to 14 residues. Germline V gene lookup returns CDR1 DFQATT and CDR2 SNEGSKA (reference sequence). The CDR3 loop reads CSARVSARGTEAFF. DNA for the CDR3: TGCAGTGCTAGGGTTTCGGCCAGGGGCACTGAAGCTTTCTTT.

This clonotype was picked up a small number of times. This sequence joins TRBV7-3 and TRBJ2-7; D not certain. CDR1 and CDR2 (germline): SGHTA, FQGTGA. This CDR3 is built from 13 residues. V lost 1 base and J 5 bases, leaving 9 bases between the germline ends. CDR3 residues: CASSLNSLDEQYF. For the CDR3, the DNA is TGTGCCAGCAGCTTAAATTCCCTCGACGAGCAGTACTTC.

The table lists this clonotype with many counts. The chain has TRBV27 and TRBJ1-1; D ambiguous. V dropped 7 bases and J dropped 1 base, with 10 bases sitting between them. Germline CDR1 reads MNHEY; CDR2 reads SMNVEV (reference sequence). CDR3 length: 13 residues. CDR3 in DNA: TGTGCCAGCATCGACCCAACGAACACTGAAGCTTTCTTT. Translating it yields CASIDPTNTEAFF.

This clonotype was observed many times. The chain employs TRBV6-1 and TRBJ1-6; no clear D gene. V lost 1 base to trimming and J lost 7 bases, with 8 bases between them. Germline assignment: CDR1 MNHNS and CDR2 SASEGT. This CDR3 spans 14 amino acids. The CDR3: CASSEVLGNSPLHF. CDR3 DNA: TGTGCCAGCAGTGAAGTTTTAGGGAATTCACCCCTCCACTTT.